This T cell receptor (beta chain) derives from a study of STAT5B mutations in CD4+ large granular lymphocyte leukemia. This CDR3 is 17 amino acids long. V trimming: 1 base; J trimming: 0 bases; junction bases outside the gene matches: 6. CDR1 and CDR2 from the germline V gene are SGHAT and FQNNGV. Study-level findings and limits: 8/27 top patient clones versus 2/35 control clones were TRBV06-family. The CD4+ versus CD8+ T-LGLL clonality difference may reflect limited sample size.

The protocol was immunoSEQ multiplex PCR, while the TCRdb copy is restricted to in-frame clones and leaves out a portion. The table has about 3,700 clones, roughly 87% seen once. Note on this clone: The antigen is undetermined.

This receptor was identified in a human donor in good health. The chain recombines TRBV11-2 with TRBJ2-7; 10 nucleotides align to TRBD1. Source material: CD4+ T cells from blood buffy coats. DNA for the CDR3: TGTGCCAGCAGCTTAGGGACAGGGGGGCCCAGCTCCTACGAGCAGTACTTC. This sequence encodes CASSLGTGGPSSYEQYF.